This T cell receptor beta chain is from a study of blood T cells in healthy people across ages. With respect to this clonotype: A much more abundant neighbour one base away suggests this may be a read error.

Germline trimming cut 6 bases from V and 4 bases from J; bases unmatched to any gene: 11. Per germline, CDR1 SQVTM and CDR2 ANQGSEA. The CDR3 has 15 residues. PCR was performed a second time for about 6 to 12 cycles using a sample-barcoded 5' primer and a J-beta primer mix. A 12-random-nucleotide template-switch adaptor tagged each cDNA molecule. TCRdb passed the 5' RACE reads through MiXCR, listing each CDR3 protein once. The sample shows around 1,900,000 distinct CDR3 sequences, about 39% of them seen only once. The TCR was taken from a human donor in good health. J is TRBJ2-5 and V is TRBV29-1, with 10 bases matching TRBD1. Input material: blood. CDR3 nucleotide sequence: TGCAGCGTGGGAGACAGGGGGCAATTAGGAGAGACCCAGTACTTC. Amino acid sequence: CSVGDRGQLGETQYF.